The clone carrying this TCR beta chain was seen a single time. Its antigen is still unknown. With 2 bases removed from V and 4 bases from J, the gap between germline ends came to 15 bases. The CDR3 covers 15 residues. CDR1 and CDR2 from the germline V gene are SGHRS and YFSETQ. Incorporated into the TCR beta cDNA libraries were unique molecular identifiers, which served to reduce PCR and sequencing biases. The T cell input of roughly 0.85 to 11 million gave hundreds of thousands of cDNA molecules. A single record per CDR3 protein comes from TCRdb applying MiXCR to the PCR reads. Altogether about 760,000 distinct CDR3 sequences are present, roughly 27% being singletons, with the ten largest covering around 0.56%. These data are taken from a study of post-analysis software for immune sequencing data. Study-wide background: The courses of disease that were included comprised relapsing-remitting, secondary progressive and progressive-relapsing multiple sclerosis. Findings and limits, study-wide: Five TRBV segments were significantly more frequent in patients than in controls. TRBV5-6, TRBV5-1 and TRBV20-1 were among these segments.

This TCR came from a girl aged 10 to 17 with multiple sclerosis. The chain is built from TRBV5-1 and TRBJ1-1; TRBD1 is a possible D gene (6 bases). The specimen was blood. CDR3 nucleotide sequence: TGCGCCAGCAGCTTTATGGGGCCCAGGGGCACTGAAGCTTTCTTT. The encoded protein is CASSFMGPRGTEAFF.